Listed below are T cell receptor beta chains from one sample, sequenced in a study of T cells after yellow fever vaccination. TCRdb re-analysed the 5' RACE reads in MiXCR, keeping a single row per CDR3 protein. Of 450,000 to 550,000 distinct CDR3 sequences listed, around a fifth are singletons. The sample in question was PBMCs, obtained roughly 20 days after the first yellow fever vaccination. These TCRs come from a man younger than 35 who received the YFV17D yellow fever vaccine. CDR3s include the opening cysteine and the closing phenylalanine or tryptophan. The D gene is left open where the match is weak. A clone size is listed for some rows: how often the clone was seen (once, few, many), or a class if it is expanded.

TRBV29-1	12	-	few	TRBJ2-1	TGCAGCGTTGCTGTAGGGTTGCGGGAGCAGTTCTTC	CSVAVGLREQFF
TRBV4-1	15	-	few	TRBJ2-1	TGCGCCAGCAGCCAAGAATGGTCGGAGTACAATGAGCAGTTCTTC	CASSQEWSEYNEQFF
TRBV20-1	13	-	-	TRBJ1-1	TGCAGTGCCCCTAGGCAACTAAACACTGAAGCTTTCTTT	CSAPRQLNTEAFF
TRBV7-2	15	-	-	TRBJ1-4	TGTGCCAGCAGCCAGGGCGGGATAATGGGTGAAAAACTGTTTTTT	CASSQGGIMGEKLFF
TRBV6-1	16	-	few	TRBJ1-1	TGTGCCAGCAGTGAACCGGGCGGAAGCTTGAACACTGAAGCTTTCTTT	CASSEPGGSLNTEAFF
TRBV29-1	13	-	-	TRBJ1-2	TGCAGCTCGTCGTGGGACCCGAACTATGGCTACACCTTC	CSSSWDPNYGYTF
TRBV6-2/TRBV6-3	13	-	many	TRBJ2-2	TGTGCCAGCAGTTACTCGACCACCGGGGAGCTGTTTTTT	CASSYSTTGELFF
TRBV29-1	16	TRBD2	-	TRBJ2-5	TGCAGCGTTGCCTCGCGGCTAGCGGGGGGGCATCTACCCCAGTACTTC	CSVASRLAGGHLPQYF
TRBV20-1	14	-	-	TRBJ1-2	TGCAGTGCTAGAGTTAGGGGCGACTGGTATGGCTACACCTTC	CSARVRGDWYGYTF
TRBV6-5	15	-	few	TRBJ1-5	TGTGCCAGCAGTACCGGGGGAGGGCCCAATCAGCCCCAGCATTTT	CASSTGGGPNQPQHF
TRBV19	14	-	-	TRBJ1-1	TGTGCCAGTAGCCTGGGGAGGGGGTATACTGAAGCTTTCTTT	CASSLGRGYTEAFF
TRBV11-2	15	-	-	TRBJ1-3	TGTGCCAGCAGCTCCCTAACGGGCTCTGGAAACACCATATATTTT	CASSSLTGSGNTIYF
TRBV5-1	17	-	-	TRBJ2-6	TGCGCCAGCAGCCCCGACCCCACCGGGACAGGGGCCAACGTCCTGACTTTC	CASSPDPTGTGANVLTF
TRBV27	15	TRBD1	-	TRBJ1-5	TGTGCCAGCAGCGCCGGGACAGGGATCCGTCAGCCCCAGCATTTT	CASSAGTGIRQPQHF
TRBV6-1	14	TRBD1	few	TRBJ1-2	TGTGCCAGCAGCCGGACAGGGTCTCACTATGGCTACACCTTC	CASSRTGSHYGYTF
TRBV12-3/TRBV12-4	15	TRBD1	few	TRBJ2-2	TGTGCCAGCAGTTTAAGTCAGGGGGACACCGGGGAGCTGTTTTTT	CASSLSQGDTGELFF
TRBV3-1	15	TRBD1	few	TRBJ2-5	TGTGCCAGCAGCCGAAATCTCGGACAGGAAGAGACCCAGTACTTC	CASSRNLGQEETQYF
TRBV7-2	15	-	few	TRBJ2-2	TGTGCCAGCAGCTTTTCGGGAGCGGGCACCGGGGAGCTGTTTTTT	CASSFSGAGTGELFF
TRBV9	16	TRBD2	-	TRBJ2-3	TGTGCCAGCAGCGGAGCGGGGGGGCAGTCGACAGATACGCAGTATTTT	CASSGAGGQSTDTQYF
TRBV12-3/TRBV12-4	12	-	-	TRBJ2-3	TGTGCCAGCAGTCCCGAGTCGATTACGCAGTATTTT	CASSPESITQYF